The sample holds a few counts of the clone carrying this T cell receptor (beta chain). Antigen unknown. A single record per CDR3 protein comes from TCRdb applying MiXCR to the 5' RACE reads. The table shows fewer than 250,000 distinct CDR3 sequences, with around a tenth occurring only once. These data are taken from a study of identical twins. Study-level findings and limits: For monozygotic twins, models underestimated out-of-frame TCR alpha sharing. Analyses based on zero insertions could be partly confounded by invariant MAIT and iNKT cells.

There are 13 residues in the CDR3. The ends lost 3 bases at V and 5 bases at J; junction bases unmatched: 2. This rearrangement joins TRBV12-3 or TRBV12-4 to TRBJ2-5, with 8 bases fitting TRBD1. The sequence came from a woman aged 18 to 35 in good health. The sample was memory (CD45RO+) T cells sorted from blood. CDR3 sequence (DNA): TGTGCCAGCAGTTTTCGGGACAGGGAGACCCAGTACTTC. It translates to CASSFRDRETQYF.